This passage covers 6 T cell receptor beta chains from one sample sequenced in a study of beta chain features in type 1 diabetes. Study-wide results and limits: Shortening that was moderate but significant affected the TCRB CDR3s of Type 1 diabetes patients in all four CD4+ subsets.

Expressed TCRB transcripts were sequenced, since all the RNA that had been isolated was reverse transcribed. This table comes from immunoSEQ multiplex PCR, and its TCRdb copy is limited to in-frame clones, with some not included. This table has 600,000 or so clones, around 11% appearing once. These receptors' targets are unknown. Sequencing was done on a sample of naive CD4+ T cells from blood. The receptor set was obtained from a man aged 25-45 years with type 1 diabetes.

This chain joins TRBV14 and TRBJ1-3; D is uncertain. CDR1 SGHDN and CDR2 FVKESK come from the germline V gene. V shed 3 bases and J shed 3 bases, with 6 bases lying between them. The CDR3 loop spans 13 amino acids. Written as DNA, the CDR3 is TGTGCCAGCAGCCATACCAGTGGAAACACCATATATTTT. This codes for CASSHTSGNTIYF.

The V call is TRBV15, the J call TRBJ2-3, with 9 bases lining up with TRBD2. V trimming: 7 bases; J trimming: 3 bases; junction bases outside the gene matches: 5. This CDR3 contains 14 residues. CDR1 LNHNV and CDR2 YYDKDF come from the germline V gene (reference sequence). CDR3 in amino acids: CATKASGATDTQYF. In DNA, the CDR3 is TGTGCCACCAAGGCTAGCGGGGCGACAGATACGCAGTATTTT.

This clone has a handful of counts. V gene TRBV25-1 combines with J gene TRBJ2-3; no clear D gene. The germline V and J ends were trimmed by 3 bases and 8 bases, with 15 bases remaining between them. The germline V gene encodes CDR1 MGHDK and CDR2 SYGVNS. The length of the CDR3 is 14 residues. CDR3 in DNA: TGTGCCAGCAGTGATGCCCCGCCCGGCGGTACGCAGTATTTT. Translating it yields CASSDAPPGGTQYF.

This clone was counted only a few times. This chain links TRBV7-2 with TRBJ2-5; possible D gene TRBD2, 6 bases. Germline assignment: CDR1 SGHTA and CDR2 FQGNSA. CDR3 length: 15 residues. The ends were cut back, 5 bases at V and 2 bases at J, with 15 bases in the middle. The CDR3 protein is CASSPIGGRQETQYF. In nucleotides, the CDR3 is TGTGCCAGCAGCCCCATCGGGGGACGGCAAGAGACCCAGTACTTC.

A few counts support this clone. The V gene is TRBV5-1, the J gene TRBJ2-4; 7 bases are a match to TRBD2. V lost 0 bases and J lost 0; bases outside the gene matches: 9. The CDR3 totals 18 residues. Germline values: CDR1 SGHRS, CDR2 YFSETQ. The CDR3 region is CASSLGPGGVLAKNIQYF. The CDR3 bases are TGCGCCAGCAGCTTGGGACCGGGAGGAGTGCTAGCCAAAAACATTCAGTACTTC.

This clone was counted only a few times. This chain joins TRBV30 and TRBJ1-5, with 7 bases lining up with TRBD1. Per the germline V gene, CDR1 is GTSNPN and CDR2 is SVGIG (reference sequence). The CDR3 contains 16 residues. Trimming cost V 1 base and J 0 bases; bases outside gene matches: 6. For the CDR3, the DNA is TGTGCCTGGAGTGGAGGGACAGCTATTAGCAATCAGCCCCAGCATTTT. The encoded protein is CAWSGGTAISNQPQHF. The full variable domain, in which reference TRBV30 and TRBJ1-5 provide the parts outside the CDR3, is SQTIHQWPATLVQPVGSPLSLECTVEGTSNPNLYWYRQAAGRGLQLLFYSVGIGQISSEVPQNLSASRPQDRQFILSSKKLLLSDSGFYLCAWSGGTAISNQPQHFGDGTRLSIL.